This T cell receptor beta chain was observed in a study of cytomegalovirus exposure and HLA in healthy donors. Background on the study: The Caucasian-associated ancestry cluster contained 65% to 85% of the approximately 390 genotyped donors. Study-level results: Common viral pathogens seemed to be connected with several of the most significant clusters, according to a later analysis. Per published accounts, TCR beta sequences correctly predicted the HLA-A and HLA-B alleles of most subjects. At a 0.05 false discovery rate, a later analysis found over 15,000 TCR beta sequences to be associated with HLA alleles.

A note on this clone: Its target is unknown.

Primers: 60 Vbeta forward and 13 Jbeta reverse. Clones were sequenced by immunoSEQ multiplex PCR, and TCRdb holds only the in-frame ones, with some missing. The repertoire includes 140,000 or so clones, approximately 80% of them detected once, and about 5% sits in the top ten. The CDR3 length is 14 residues. V shed 6 bases, J shed 9 bases, and the junction held 9 bases outside the gene matches. Germline V gene data show CDR1 as SNHLY and CDR2 as FYNNEI. Sequenced input: PBMCs. This TCR was recovered from a man between 40 and 49 years old in good health and CMV-seronegative. V and J are TRBV2 and TRBJ2-1; TRBD2 agrees at 9 bases. In DNA, the CDR3 is TGTGCCAGCAGGAGGGTAGCGGGGGTGGGTGAGCAGTTCTTC. This gives the protein CASRRVAGVGEQFF.